This T cell receptor beta chain is from a study of OX40 agonist ivuxolimab in advanced cancers. Study-wide results and limits: Within 6 weeks, CD4+ and CD8+ blood T cells expanded clonally at 0.1 to 3.0 mg/kg.

Autoimmune disease history or systemic immunosuppression disqualified patients. Notes on this clone: The antigen is undetermined.

Produced via immunoSEQ multiplex PCR; TCRdb's table is partial and in-frame only. The sample has tens of thousands of clones; roughly 90% are singletons. J gave up 9 bases and V 6 bases, and 16 bases lay outside the gene matches. This CDR3 has 15 residues. The germline CDR1 and CDR2 sequences are WSHSY and SAAADI. Sequenced here: CD4+ or CD8+ T cells sorted from blood, sampled in a trial of the OX40 agonist ivuxolimab. This sequence joins TRBV10-2 and TRBJ2-5; TRBD2 aligns across 7 bases. This TCR was sampled from an adult with an advanced solid tumor such as melanoma, head and neck, liver or kidney cancer. The CDR3 nucleotides are TGCGCCAGCAGGCTAAGTTCGGCTAGCGGCCAACCCCAGTACTTC. Amino acids: CASRLSSASGQPQYF.